The 16 T cell receptor beta chains below come from one sample, sequenced in a study of blood T cells in healthy people across ages. A sample-barcoded 5' primer and a J-beta primer mix were used in a second PCR of about 7 to 12 cycles. TCRdb analysed the 5' RACE reads with MiXCR anew, one entry per CDR3 protein. The sample consists of roughly 1.6 million distinct CDR3 sequences, 34% of them appearing once. The sample was blood. The receptors derive from a woman aged 30 to 39 in good health.

This clonotype was observed a handful of times. V and J are TRBV7-9 and TRBJ1-1, with D unresolved. The CDR3 consists of 12 residues. The V gene's germline CDR1 is SEHNR and CDR2 FQNEAQ (reference sequence). The V and J ends lost 8 bases and 0 bases respectively, with 7 bases between them. CDR3 in DNA: TGTGCCAGCGTGGCGGTGAACACTGAAGCTTTCTTT. It is translated as CASVAVNTEAFF.

This clonotype has more than one count but fewer than ten. The chain is built from TRBV28 and TRBJ2-7, with D perhaps matching TRBD1 (6 bases). CDR1 is MDHEN, CDR2 SYDVKM, per germline. The CDR3 is 14 amino acids. Trimming stripped 8 bases from V and 1 base from J, with 15 bases between. The CDR3 spells CASWDGQPSYEQYF. The DNA of the CDR3 is TGTGCCAGCTGGGACGGACAGCCATCCTACGAGCAGTACTTC.

This clonotype was counted only a few times. V usage is TRBV20-1 and J usage is TRBJ1-1, with D unresolved. Germline CDR1 and CDR2: DFQATT and SNEGSKA (reference sequence). The CDR3 has 11 residues. V was shortened by 6 bases and J by 3 bases, with 8 bases between the two germline ends. The CDR3 coding sequence is TGCAGTGCCCAGAAAGACACTGAAGCTTTCTTT. It codes for CSAQKDTEAFF.

This clonotype came up a few times. V usage is TRBV20-1 and J usage is TRBJ1-2; D is undetermined. V gave up 6 bases and J gave up 0 bases, with 11 bases separating them. CDR1 and CDR2 (germline): DFQATT, SNEGSKA (reference sequence). The length of the CDR3 is 13 residues. The CDR3 bases are TGCAGTGCCCCAGGACCGTCTAACTATGGCTACACCTTC. Translation: CSAPGPSNYGYTF.

There are a few counts of this clonotype. The chain uses TRBV21-1 and TRBJ2-7; the listed D gene, TRBD1, was not tested against the DNA. TRBV21-1 is designated a pseudogene. The CDR3 is 13 amino acids. The CDR3 sequence is CASSKAPGSEQYF. The CDR3 bases are TGTGCCAGCAGCAAAGCCCCGGGGAGCGAGCAGTACTTC.

The rearrangement links TRBV25-1 to TRBJ1-6, with D possibly TRBD1 on 5 matching bases. The germline V and J ends were trimmed by 5 bases and 7 bases, with 12 bases remaining between them. Germline V CDR1 and CDR2: MGHDK, SYGVNS. The CDR3 extends over 14 amino acids. Here the CDR3 DNA reads TGTGCCAGCAGTCTGGGGCTTCTCAATTCACCCCTCCACTTT. Translation: CASSLGLLNSPLHF.

This clonotype has just a few counts. The chain recombines TRBV7-9 with TRBJ1-4; 9 nucleotides agree with TRBD1. V gave up 7 bases and J gave up 6 bases; unmatched junction bases: 9. The CDR3 extends over 15 amino acids. CDR1 is SEHNR, CDR2 FQNEAQ, per germline (reference sequence). The chain's CDR3 is CASTSGDRDYEKLFF. As DNA, the CDR3 is TGTGCCAGCACCTCCGGGGACAGGGATTATGAAAAACTGTTTTTT.

The chain couples TRBV20-1 to TRBJ2-3, with no clear D. Germline loops: CDR1 DFQATT, CDR2 SNEGSKA (reference sequence). The CDR3 is 15 amino acids. V gave up 3 bases and J gave up 0 bases, with 13 bases separating them. The CDR3 DNA is TGCAGTGCTAGTCCCCCTACCACTAGCACAGATACGCAGTATTTT. Translation gives CSASPPTTSTDTQYF.

The sample holds a few counts of this clonotype. The chain links TRBV27 to TRBJ1-6; TRBD1 matches 9 bases. Per germline, CDR1 MNHEY and CDR2 SMNVEV (reference sequence). After removal of 3 bases from V and 6 bases from J, the junction contained 6 bases not matched to a gene. The CDR3 runs to 16 residues. This CDR3 is CASSLVGTGSNSPLHF. The CDR3 nucleotides are TGTGCCAGCAGTTTGGTGGGGACAGGGAGTAATTCACCCCTCCACTTT.

This clonotype was seen more than once but under ten times. CDR3 sequence reads: CASGKDRGLPSDEQFF. DNA of the CDR3: TGTGCCAGCGGAAAGGACAGGGGGCTGCCCTCGGATGAGCAGTTCTTC. The chain uses TRBV5-6 and TRBJ2-1, with 11 bases lining up with TRBD1. The CDR3 has 16 amino acids. Germline V gene data show CDR1 as SGHDT and CDR2 as YYEEEE. J was trimmed by 8 bases and V by 7 bases; bases with no gene match: 14.

The chain couples TRBV7-2 to TRBJ2-1, with D unclear. This CDR3 has 13 residues. With 5 bases removed from V and 7 bases from J, the gap between germline ends came to 12 bases. Germline CDR1 is SGHTA and CDR2 is FQGNSA. The CDR3 reads CASSAVSWNEQFF. DNA for the CDR3: TGTGCCAGCAGCGCTGTCTCCTGGAATGAGCAGTTCTTC.

The chain employs TRBV12-3 or TRBV12-4 and TRBJ1-2; 7 bases match TRBD1. V lost 5 bases to trimming and J lost 7 bases; unmatched junction nucleotides: 13. The CDR3 contains 15 residues. CDR3 nucleotides: TGTGCCAGCAGTCCGACAGGGTTGGAGATAGGTGGCTACACCTTC. Translation: CASSPTGLEIGGYTF.

The rearrangement links TRBV20-1 to TRBJ2-5; D is possibly TRBD1 (6 bases). The better agreement between TRBJ2-7 and the DNA end casts doubt on the J call. Germline V gene lookup returns CDR1 DFQATT and CDR2 SNEGSKA (reference sequence). This CDR3 comprises 13 residues. CDR3 in amino acids: CSARGLGHLEQYF. In DNA, the CDR3 is TGCAGTGCTAGAGGACTGGGACACCTCGAGCAGTACTTC.

This clonotype was found a few times. The V gene is TRBV27, the J gene TRBJ2-4; D might be TRBD1 or TRBD2, each matching 5 bases. The closer fit of TRBJ2-7 to the DNA end suggests the J call may be wrong. Germline V gene data show CDR1 as MNHEY and CDR2 as SMNVEV (reference sequence). This CDR3 spans 12 amino acids. CDR3 nucleotide sequence: TGTGCCAGCGGGGGTCTCTCCGCCGAGCAGTACTTC. Translation gives CASGGLSAEQYF.

This clonotype has a count of ten or more. The chain recombines TRBV5-5 with TRBJ2-5; TRBD1 is a possible D gene (6 bases). CDR1 SGHKS and CDR2 YYEKEE come from the germline V gene (reference sequence). V was pared by 3 bases and J by 3 bases, with 12 bases between. The CDR3 has 14 residues. The CDR3 DNA sequence: TGTGCCAGCAGCTCAGTAGGGGACAAAGAGACCCAGTACTTC. Translating gives CASSSVGDKETQYF.

Regarding this clonotype: One end of the junction varies from germline; a read error may be responsible. J is TRBJ1-4 and V is TRBV2; D ambiguous. CDR3 length: 11 amino acids. In germline, CDR1 is SNHLY, CDR2 FYNNEI. This CDR3 reads CASTLYEKLFF. The CDR3 DNA reads TGTGCCAGCACCCTATATGAGAAACTGTTTTTT.